This T cell receptor beta chain was recorded in a study of shared clonotypes between healthy human individuals. Study in general: Per-donor plates numbered three CD4 naive, three CD4 memory, two CD8 naive and one CD8 memory.

Repertoires were generated with immunoSEQ multiplex PCR, while TCRdb's copy carries only in-frame clones and drops some. The sample yields approximately 1,500,000 clones, approximately 97% seen once. This clone was seen once. Germline lookup yields CDR1 SGHVS and CDR2 FNYEAQ. The CDR3 contains 15 residues. V was clipped by 0 bases and J by 0 bases, with 6 bases between them. This chain links TRBV7-6 with TRBJ1-3; D is uncertain. The sequence was obtained from a man in his thirties or forties in good health. Material for sequencing was naive CD4+ T cells sorted from blood. Regarding subset: CD45RA+ positively selected. CDR3 DNA: TGTGCCAGCAGCTTAGCGCGTGGCTCTGGAAACACCATATATTTT. Its protein product is CASSLARGSGNTIYF.